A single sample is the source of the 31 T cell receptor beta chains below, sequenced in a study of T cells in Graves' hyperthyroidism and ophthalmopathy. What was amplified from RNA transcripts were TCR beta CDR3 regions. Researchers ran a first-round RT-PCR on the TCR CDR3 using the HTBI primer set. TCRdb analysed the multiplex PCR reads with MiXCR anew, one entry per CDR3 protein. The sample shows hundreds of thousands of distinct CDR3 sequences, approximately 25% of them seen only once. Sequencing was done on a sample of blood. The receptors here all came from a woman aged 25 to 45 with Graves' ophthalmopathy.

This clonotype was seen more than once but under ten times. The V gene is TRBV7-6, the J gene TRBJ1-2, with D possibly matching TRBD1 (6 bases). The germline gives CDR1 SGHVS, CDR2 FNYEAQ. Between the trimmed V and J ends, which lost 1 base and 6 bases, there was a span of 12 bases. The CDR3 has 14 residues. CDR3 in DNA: TGTGCCAGCAGCTTAGTTACAGGGAACCATGGCTACACCTTC. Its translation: CASSLVTGNHGYTF.

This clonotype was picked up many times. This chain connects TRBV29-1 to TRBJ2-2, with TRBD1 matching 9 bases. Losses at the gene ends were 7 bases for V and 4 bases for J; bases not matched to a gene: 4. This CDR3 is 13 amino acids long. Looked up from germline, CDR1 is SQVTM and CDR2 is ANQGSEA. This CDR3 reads CSGDRVGTGELFF. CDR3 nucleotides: TGCAGCGGGGACAGGGTCGGCACCGGGGAGCTGTTTTTT.

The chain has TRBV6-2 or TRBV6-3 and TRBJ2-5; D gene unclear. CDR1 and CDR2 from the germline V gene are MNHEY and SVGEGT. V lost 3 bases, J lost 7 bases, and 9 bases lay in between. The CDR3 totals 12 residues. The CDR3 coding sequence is TGTGCCAGCAGTTATCTCCCGGTGACCCAGTACTTC. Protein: CASSYLPVTQYF.

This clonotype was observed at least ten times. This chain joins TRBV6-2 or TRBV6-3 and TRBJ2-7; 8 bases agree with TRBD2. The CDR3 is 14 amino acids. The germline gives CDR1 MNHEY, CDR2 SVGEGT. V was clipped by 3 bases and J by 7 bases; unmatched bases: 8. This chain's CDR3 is CASSYFAGGTEQYF. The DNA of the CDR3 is TGTGCCAGCAGTTATTTCGCGGGGGGTACGGAGCAGTACTTC.

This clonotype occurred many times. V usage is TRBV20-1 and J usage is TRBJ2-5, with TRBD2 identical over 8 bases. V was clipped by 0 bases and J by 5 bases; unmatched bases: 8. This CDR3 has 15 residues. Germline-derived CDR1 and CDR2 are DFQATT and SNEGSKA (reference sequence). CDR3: CSARDGVAGLETQYF. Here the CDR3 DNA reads TGCAGTGCTAGAGATGGGGTAGCGGGGTTGGAGACCCAGTACTTC.

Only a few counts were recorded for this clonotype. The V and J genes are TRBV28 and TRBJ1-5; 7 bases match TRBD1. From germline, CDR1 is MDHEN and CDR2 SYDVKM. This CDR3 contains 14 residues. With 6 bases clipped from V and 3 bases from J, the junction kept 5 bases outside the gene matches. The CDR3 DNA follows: TGTGCCAGCAGCCGGGGACAGAACAATCAGCCCCAGCATTTT. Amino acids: CASSRGQNNQPQHF.

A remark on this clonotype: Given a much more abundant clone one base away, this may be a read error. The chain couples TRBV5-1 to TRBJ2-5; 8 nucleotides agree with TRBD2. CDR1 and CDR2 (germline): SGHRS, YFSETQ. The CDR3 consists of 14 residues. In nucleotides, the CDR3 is TGCGTCAGCAGCTTGGTCGGGGGGGCGGAGACCCAGTACTTC. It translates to CVSSLVGGAETQYF.

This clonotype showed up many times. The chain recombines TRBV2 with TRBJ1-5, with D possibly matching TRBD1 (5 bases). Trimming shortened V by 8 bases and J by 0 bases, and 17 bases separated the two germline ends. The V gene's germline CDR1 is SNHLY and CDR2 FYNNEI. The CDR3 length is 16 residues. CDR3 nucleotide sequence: TGTGCCAGCGGCTTAGAAGGGGCTAATAGCAATCAGCCCCAGCATTTT. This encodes CASGLEGANSNQPQHF. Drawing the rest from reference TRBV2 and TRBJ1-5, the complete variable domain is EPEVTQTPSHQVTQMGQEVILRCVPISNHLYFYWYRQILGQKVEFLVSFYNNEISEKSEIFDDQFSVERPDGSNFTLKIRSTKLEDSAMYFCASGLEGANSNQPQHFGDGTRLSIL.

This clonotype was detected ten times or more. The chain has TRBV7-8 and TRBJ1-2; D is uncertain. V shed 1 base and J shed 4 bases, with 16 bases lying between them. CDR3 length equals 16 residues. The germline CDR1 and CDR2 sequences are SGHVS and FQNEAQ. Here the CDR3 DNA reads TGTGCCAGCAGCTTAGTCGGCGGTCAGACATTCTATGGCTACACCTTC. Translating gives CASSLVGGQTFYGYTF.

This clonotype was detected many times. CDR3 coding DNA: TGTGCCAGCAGTCCAATCGGGAAACAAGAGACCCAGTACTTC. This encodes CASSPIGKQETQYF. The chain has TRBV6-5 and TRBJ2-5; tentatively, D is TRBD2 (5 bases). The CDR3 consists of 14 residues. Trimming cost V 5 bases and J 2 bases, with 12 bases left between them. CDR1 and CDR2 from the germline V gene are MNHEY and SVGAGI.

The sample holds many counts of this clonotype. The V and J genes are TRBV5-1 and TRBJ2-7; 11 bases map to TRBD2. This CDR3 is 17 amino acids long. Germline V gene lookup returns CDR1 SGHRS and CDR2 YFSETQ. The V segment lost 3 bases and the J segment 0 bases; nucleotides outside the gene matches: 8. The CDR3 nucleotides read TGCGCCAGCAGCTCCCTAGCGGGGGGCTCCAGCTCCTACGAGCAGTACTTC. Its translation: CASSSLAGGSSSYEQYF.

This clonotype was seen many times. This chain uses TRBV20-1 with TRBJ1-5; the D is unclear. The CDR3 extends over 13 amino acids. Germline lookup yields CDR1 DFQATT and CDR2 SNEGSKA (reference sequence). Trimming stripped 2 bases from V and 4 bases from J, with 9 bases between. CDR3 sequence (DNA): TGCAGTGCTAGATACAGTTCAAATCAGCCCCAGCATTTT. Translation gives CSARYSSNQPQHF.

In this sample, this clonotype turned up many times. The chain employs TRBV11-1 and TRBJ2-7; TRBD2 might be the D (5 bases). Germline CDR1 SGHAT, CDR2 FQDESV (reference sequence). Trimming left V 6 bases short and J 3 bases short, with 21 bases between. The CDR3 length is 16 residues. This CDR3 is CASSPLSGRHNYEQYF. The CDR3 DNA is TGTGCCAGCAGTCCACTTAGTGGGAGACACAACTACGAGCAGTACTTC.

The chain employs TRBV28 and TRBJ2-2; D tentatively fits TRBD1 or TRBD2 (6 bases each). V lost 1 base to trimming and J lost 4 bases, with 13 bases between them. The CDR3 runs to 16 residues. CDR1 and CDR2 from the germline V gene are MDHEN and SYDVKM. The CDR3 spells CASSLLPGAGTGELFF. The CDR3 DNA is TGTGCCAGCAGTTTATTGCCGGGGGCAGGCACCGGGGAGCTGTTTTTT.

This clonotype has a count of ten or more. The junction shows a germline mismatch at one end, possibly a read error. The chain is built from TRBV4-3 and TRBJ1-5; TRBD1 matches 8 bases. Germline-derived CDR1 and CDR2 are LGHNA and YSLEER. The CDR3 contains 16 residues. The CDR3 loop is CASNQDTGGSNQPQHF. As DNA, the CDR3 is TGCGCCAGCAACCAAGATACAGGGGGAAGTAATCAGCCCCAGCATTTT.

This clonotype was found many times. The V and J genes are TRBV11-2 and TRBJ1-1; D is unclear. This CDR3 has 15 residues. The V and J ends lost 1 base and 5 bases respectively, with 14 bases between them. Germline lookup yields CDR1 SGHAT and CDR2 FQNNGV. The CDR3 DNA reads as TGTGCCAGCAGCTTAGTCGCGGGTATTAGTACTGAAGCTTTCTTT. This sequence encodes CASSLVAGISTEAFF.

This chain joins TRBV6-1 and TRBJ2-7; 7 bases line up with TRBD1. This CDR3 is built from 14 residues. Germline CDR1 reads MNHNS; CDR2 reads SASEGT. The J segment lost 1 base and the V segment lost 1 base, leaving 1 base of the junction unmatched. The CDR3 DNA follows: TGTGCCAGCAGTGAAGGGGGACAGTCCTACGAGCAGTACTTC. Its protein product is CASSEGGQSYEQYF.

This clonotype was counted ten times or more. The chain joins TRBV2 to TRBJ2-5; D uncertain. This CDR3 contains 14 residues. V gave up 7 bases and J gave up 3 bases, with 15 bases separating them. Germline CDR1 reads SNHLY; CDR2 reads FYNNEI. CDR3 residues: CASKELLSEETQYF. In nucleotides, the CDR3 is TGTGCCAGCAAGGAGTTGCTTTCAGAAGAGACCCAGTACTTC.

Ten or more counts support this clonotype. The CDR3 coding sequence is TGTGCCAGCAGTTCCCCGGACGGGACAACCGGGGGCTACACCTTC. Amino acids: CASSSPDGTTGGYTF. The V call is TRBV6-5, the J call TRBJ1-2; the D gene is possibly TRBD1 (6 bases). V was pared by 4 bases and J by 8 bases, with 20 bases between. Germline V gene data show CDR1 as MNHEY and CDR2 as SVGAGI. The CDR3 consists of 15 residues.

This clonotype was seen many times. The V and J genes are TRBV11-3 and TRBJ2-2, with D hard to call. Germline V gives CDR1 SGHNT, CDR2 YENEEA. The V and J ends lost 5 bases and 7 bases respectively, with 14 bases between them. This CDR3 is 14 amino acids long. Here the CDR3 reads CASSARIVSGELFF. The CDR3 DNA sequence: TGTGCCAGCAGCGCAAGGATTGTGAGCGGGGAGCTGTTTTTT.

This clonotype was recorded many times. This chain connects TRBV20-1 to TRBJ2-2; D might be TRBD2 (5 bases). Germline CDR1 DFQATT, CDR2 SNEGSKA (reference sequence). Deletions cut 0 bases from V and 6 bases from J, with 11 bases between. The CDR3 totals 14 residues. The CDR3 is CSARDLAEPGELFF. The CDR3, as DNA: TGCAGTGCTAGAGATCTAGCTGAACCCGGGGAGCTGTTTTTT.

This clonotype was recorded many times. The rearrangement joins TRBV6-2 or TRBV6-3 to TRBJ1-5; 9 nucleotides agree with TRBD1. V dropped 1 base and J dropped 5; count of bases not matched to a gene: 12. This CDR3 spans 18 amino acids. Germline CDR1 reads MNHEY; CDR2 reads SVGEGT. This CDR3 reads CASSYLVGTGLEDQPQHF. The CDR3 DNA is TGTGCCAGCAGTTACTTGGTTGGGACAGGGTTGGAGGATCAGCCCCAGCATTTT.

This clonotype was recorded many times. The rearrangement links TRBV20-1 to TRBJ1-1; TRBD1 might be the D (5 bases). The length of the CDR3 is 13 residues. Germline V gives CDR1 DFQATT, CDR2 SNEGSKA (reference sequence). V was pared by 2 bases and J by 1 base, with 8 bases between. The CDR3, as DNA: TGCAGTGCTAGATCCGGACAGAACACTGAAGCTTTCTTT. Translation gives CSARSGQNTEAFF.

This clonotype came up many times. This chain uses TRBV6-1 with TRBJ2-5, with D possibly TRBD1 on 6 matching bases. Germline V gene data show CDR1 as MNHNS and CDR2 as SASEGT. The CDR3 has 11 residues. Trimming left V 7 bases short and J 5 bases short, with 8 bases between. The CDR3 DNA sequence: TGTGCCAGCAACACAGGGGAGACCCAGTACTTC. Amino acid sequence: CASNTGETQYF.

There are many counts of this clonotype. Here the CDR3 reads CASSYGFLGAEAFF. The CDR3 DNA reads TGTGCCAGCAGTTACGGATTTCTGGGCGCCGAAGCTTTCTTT. The chain couples TRBV6-5 to TRBJ1-1; unclear D gene. The V end was cut by 2 bases, the J end by 8 bases, with 15 bases between. This CDR3 contains 14 residues. Looked up from germline, CDR1 is MNHEY and CDR2 is SVGAGI.

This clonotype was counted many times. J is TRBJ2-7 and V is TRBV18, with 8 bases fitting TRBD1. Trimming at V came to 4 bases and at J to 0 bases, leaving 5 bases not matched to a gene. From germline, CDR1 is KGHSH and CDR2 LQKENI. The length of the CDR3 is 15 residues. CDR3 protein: CASSLTGESSYEQYF. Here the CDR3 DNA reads TGTGCCAGCTCACTGACAGGGGAAAGCTCCTACGAGCAGTACTTC.

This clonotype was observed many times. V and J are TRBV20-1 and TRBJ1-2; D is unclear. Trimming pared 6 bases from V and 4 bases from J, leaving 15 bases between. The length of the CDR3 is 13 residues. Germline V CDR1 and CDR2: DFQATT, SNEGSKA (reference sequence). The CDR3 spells CSAGPEGSYGYTF. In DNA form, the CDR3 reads TGCAGTGCAGGGCCGGAGGGCTCCTATGGCTACACCTTC.

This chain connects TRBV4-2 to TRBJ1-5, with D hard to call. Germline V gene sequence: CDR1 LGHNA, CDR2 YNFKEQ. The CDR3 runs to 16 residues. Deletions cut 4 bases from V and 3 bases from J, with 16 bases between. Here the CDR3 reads CASSPTGSGLNQPQHF. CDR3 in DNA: TGTGCCAGCAGCCCCACGGGAAGCGGACTCAATCAGCCCCAGCATTTT.

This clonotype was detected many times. The CDR3 loop reads CASRSTVAGGPYEQYF. The DNA of the CDR3 is TGTGCCAGCAGGTCGACAGTAGCGGGGGGACCCTACGAGCAGTACTTC. This chain uses TRBV7-2 with TRBJ2-7; the match to TRBD2 covers 10 bases. With 6 bases clipped from V and 2 bases from J, the junction kept 10 bases outside the gene matches. Germline V lookup: CDR1 SGHTA, CDR2 FQGNSA. CDR3 length equals 16 residues.

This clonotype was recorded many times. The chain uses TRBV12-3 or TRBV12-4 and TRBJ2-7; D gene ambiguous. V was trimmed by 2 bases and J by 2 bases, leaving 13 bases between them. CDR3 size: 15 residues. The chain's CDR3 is CASSLLPDGPYEQYF. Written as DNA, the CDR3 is TGTGCCAGCAGTTTACTCCCGGACGGTCCCTACGAGCAGTACTTC.

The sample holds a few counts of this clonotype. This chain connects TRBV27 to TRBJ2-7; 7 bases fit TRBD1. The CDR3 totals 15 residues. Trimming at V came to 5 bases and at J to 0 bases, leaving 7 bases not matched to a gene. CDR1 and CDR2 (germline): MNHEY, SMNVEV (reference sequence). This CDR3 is CASSPRGQSSYEQYF. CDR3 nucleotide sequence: TGTGCCAGCAGTCCGAGGGGACAGTCCTCCTACGAGCAGTACTTC.